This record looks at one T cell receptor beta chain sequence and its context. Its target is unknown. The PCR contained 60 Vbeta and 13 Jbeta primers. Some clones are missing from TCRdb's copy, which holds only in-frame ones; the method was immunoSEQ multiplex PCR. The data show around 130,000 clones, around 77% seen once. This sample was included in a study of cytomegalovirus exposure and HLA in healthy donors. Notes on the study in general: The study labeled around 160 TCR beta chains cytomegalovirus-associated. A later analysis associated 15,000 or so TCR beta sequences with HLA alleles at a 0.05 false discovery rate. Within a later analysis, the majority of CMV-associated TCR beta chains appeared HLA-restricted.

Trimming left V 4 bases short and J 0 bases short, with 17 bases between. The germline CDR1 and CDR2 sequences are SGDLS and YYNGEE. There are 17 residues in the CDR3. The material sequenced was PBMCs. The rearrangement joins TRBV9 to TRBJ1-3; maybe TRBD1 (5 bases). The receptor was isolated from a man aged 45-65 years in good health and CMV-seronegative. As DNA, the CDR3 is TGTGCCAGCAGCCCTTCACCCGGGGGATACTCTGGAAACACCATATATTTT. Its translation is CASSPSPGGYSGNTIYF.